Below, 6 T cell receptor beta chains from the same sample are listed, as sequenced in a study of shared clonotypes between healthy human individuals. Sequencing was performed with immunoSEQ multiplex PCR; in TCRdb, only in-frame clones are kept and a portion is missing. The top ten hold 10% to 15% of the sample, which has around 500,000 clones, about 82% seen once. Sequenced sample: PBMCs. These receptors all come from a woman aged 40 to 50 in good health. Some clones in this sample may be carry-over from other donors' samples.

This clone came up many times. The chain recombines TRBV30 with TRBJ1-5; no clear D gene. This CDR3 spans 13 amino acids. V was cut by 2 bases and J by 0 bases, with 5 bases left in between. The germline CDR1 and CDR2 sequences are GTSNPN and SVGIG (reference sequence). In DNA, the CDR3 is TGTGCCTGGAGTCCGAGTAGCAATCAGCCCCAGCATTTT. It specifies CAWSPSSNQPQHF.

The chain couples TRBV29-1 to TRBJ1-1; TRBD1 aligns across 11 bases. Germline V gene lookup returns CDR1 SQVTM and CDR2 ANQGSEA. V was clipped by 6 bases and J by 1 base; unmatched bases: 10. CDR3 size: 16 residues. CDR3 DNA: TGCAGCGTCCACGGGACAGGGGGTAATACGAACACTGAAGCTTTCTTT. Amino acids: CSVHGTGGNTNTEAFF.

CDR3 loop: CASSLWQGAQYEQYF. CDR3 nucleotides: TGTGCCAGCAGCTTGTGGCAGGGGGCGCAGTACGAGCAGTACTTC. The rearrangement uses TRBV7-3 and TRBJ2-5, with 8 bases matching TRBD1. TRBJ2-7 explains the end of the DNA better; the J call may be wrong. In germline, CDR1 is SGHTA, CDR2 FQGTGA. The CDR3 spans 15 residues.

The CDR3 loop reads CSVRTSGVTDTQYF. In DNA, the CDR3 is TGCAGCGTTAGGACTAGCGGGGTAACAGATACGCAGTATTTT. The chain joins TRBV29-1 to TRBJ2-3; the match to TRBD2 covers 12 bases. The germline V gene has CDR1 SQVTM and CDR2 ANQGSEA. This CDR3 has 14 residues. Trimming cost V 5 bases and J 3 bases; bases outside gene matches: 3.

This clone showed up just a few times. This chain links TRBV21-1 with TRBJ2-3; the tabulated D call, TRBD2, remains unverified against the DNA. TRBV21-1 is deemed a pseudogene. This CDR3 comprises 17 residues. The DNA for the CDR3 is TGTGCCAGCAGCAAATCGCGGACTAGCGGGAGAGTAGATACGCAGTATTTT. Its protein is CASSKSRTSGRVDTQYF.

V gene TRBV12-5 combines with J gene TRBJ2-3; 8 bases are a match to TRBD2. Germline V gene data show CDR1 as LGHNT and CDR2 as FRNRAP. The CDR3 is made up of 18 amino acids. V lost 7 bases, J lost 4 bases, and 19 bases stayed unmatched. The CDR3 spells CASAFSTGTRGVADTQYF. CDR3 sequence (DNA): TGTGCTAGTGCCTTCAGTACCGGGACTAGGGGTGTGGCAGATACGCAGTATTTT.